The T cell receptor (beta chain) under discussion was sequenced for a study of T cells after somatic rescue of genetic block. This table comes from immunoSEQ multiplex PCR, and its TCRdb copy is limited to in-frame clones, with some not included. This table has roughly 71,000 clones, approximately 91% appearing once. In germline, CDR1 is MNHEY, CDR2 SMNVEV (reference sequence). The CDR3 consists of 14 residues. V was cut by 5 bases and J by 1 base, with 11 bases left in between. The source of this sequence is a man aged 25-45 years. This rearrangement joins TRBV27 to TRBJ1-2; tentative D call: TRBD1 (5 bases). Sample: peripheral blood mononuclear cells (PBMCs). CDR3 in DNA: TGTGCCAGCAGTCCCCCAGGGCTTAACTATGGCTACACCTTC. It specifies CASSPPGLNYGYTF.